Listed below are T cell receptor beta chains from one sample, sequenced in a study of response to subunit inactivated influenza vaccine. One entry per CDR3 protein, called by TCRdb with MiXCR from the RT-PCR reads. Among under 750,000 distinct CDR3 sequences listed, about 12% were seen once. The sample in question was PBMCs from blood, obtained on the day of vaccination. The source of these receptors is a man between 50 and 59 years old who received an inactivated influenza vaccine. Both conserved end residues are part of each CDR3. A D gene is named only where the DNA matches it firmly. Only some rows state a clone size, as once, few, many or a class for expanded clones.

>NA|NA|TRBJ2-6|TRBV18
TGTGCCAGCTCACCACCGCGGGCTGGGGCCAACGTCCTGACTTTC
CASSPPRAGANVLTF
>many|NA|TRBJ2-7|TRBV23-1
TGCGCCAGCAGTCGGGACGGGAGAATCTACGAGCAGTACTTC
CASSRDGRIYEQYF
>NA|NA|TRBJ2-7|TRBV7-9
TGTGCCAGCAGCTTAGCCGGGTCGAAAGCCTACGAGCAGTACTTC
CASSLAGSKAYEQYF
>many|NA|TRBJ1-6|TRBV12-3/TRBV12-4
TGTGCCAGCAGTGCCGACAGGAATTCACCCCTCCACTTT
CASSADRNSPLHF
>few|NA|TRBJ2-1|TRBV20-1
TGCAGTGCGAAGGGCGCGGGTGAGCAGTTCTTC
CSAKGAGEQFF
>NA|NA|TRBJ2-3|TRBV20-1
TGCAGTGCTAGAGATCGGTCGCGGACAGATACGCAGTATTTT
CSARDRSRTDTQYF
>NA|NA|TRBJ2-3|TRBV6-5
TGTGCCAGCAGTTACTCGGGACCAGCGGAGTATTTT
CASSYSGPAEYF
>many|TRBD2|TRBJ2-7|TRBV4-3
TGCGCCAGCAGCCAATATGGCGGACTAGCATCTTACGAGCAGTACTTC
CASSQYGGLASYEQYF
>NA|NA|TRBJ1-1|TRBV6-2/TRBV6-3
TGTGCCAGCAGTTACTCGGGTTGGTCCGTTGACCGCTCTGTGCCAAGAGAAGCTTTCTTT
CASSYSGWSVDRSVPREAFF
>few|NA|TRBJ1-6|TRBV28
TGTGCCAGCATTAGTAGGATCACCAATTCACCCCTCCACTTT
CASISRITNSPLHF
>NA|TRBD2|TRBJ2-7|TRBV20-1
TGCAGTGCTAGCGGGCGGGGGGGTTACGAGCAGTACTTC
CSASGRGGYEQYF
>many|TRBD1|TRBJ2-5|TRBV7-2
TGTGCCAGCAGCACCCAACAGGGGGCGCATGAGACCCAGTACTTC
CASSTQQGAHETQYF
>NA|TRBD1|TRBJ2-3|TRBV6-1
TGTGCCAGCAAAAAGGCAGGGGGTATTGATACGCAGTATTTT
CASKKAGGIDTQYF
>few|NA|TRBJ1-4|TRBV7-6
TGTGCCAGCAGCATCCTACCCGGGTCCGGAGGGCCTAATGAAAAACTGTTTTTT
CASSILPGSGGPNEKLFF
>NA|NA|TRBJ2-3|TRBV12-3/TRBV12-4
TGTGCCGGCAGCGCAAGAAGCACAGATACGCAGTATTTT
CAGSARSTDTQYF
>NA|NA|TRBJ2-2|TRBV16
TGTGCCAGCAGCCAATGGCTGGGGACCACCGGGGAGCTGTTTTTT
CASSQWLGTTGELFF